One and the same sample provided the 8 T cell receptor beta chains below, sequenced in a study of post-analysis software for immune sequencing data. Study-wide findings and caveats: The study found TRBV5-6, TRBV5-1 and TRBV20-1 among a few TRBV segments more frequent in patients than controls.

Their antigen targets remain unknown. The authors incorporated unique molecular identifiers into the TCR beta cDNA libraries. TCRdb re-derived calls from the PCR reads in MiXCR, one entry per CDR3 protein. The table has roughly 800,000 distinct CDR3 sequences, approximately 53% seen once. Sequenced sample: blood. These receptors came from a girl between 5 and 17 years old with multiple sclerosis.

The V and J genes are TRBV11-1 and TRBJ1-2, with D possibly being TRBD1 (5 bases). Germline V lookup: CDR1 SGHAT, CDR2 FQDESV (reference sequence). V dropped 2 bases and J dropped 4 bases, with 20 bases sitting between them. CDR3 size: 17 residues. The CDR3 loop is CASSLLRGVHGGYGYTF. The CDR3 coding sequence is TGTGCCAGCAGCTTACTACGAGGGGTCCATGGGGGCTATGGCTACACCTTC. Together with reference TRBV11-1 and TRBJ1-2, the CDR3 gives the full variable domain: EAEVAQSPRYKITEKSQAVAFWCDPISGHATLYWYRQILGQGPELLVQFQDESVVDDSQLPKDRFSAERLKGVDSTLKIQPAELGDSAMYLCASSLLRGVHGGYGYTFGSGTRLTVV.

The chain uses TRBV5-1 and TRBJ2-7; a possible D gene is TRBD2 (6 bases). The CDR3 is 16 residues long. CDR1 and CDR2 from the germline V gene are SGHRS and YFSETQ. The germline V and J ends were trimmed by 0 bases and 3 bases, with 16 bases remaining between them. CDR3 nucleotides: TGCGCCAGCAGCTTGGCGGAGGCGACGGGGGACTACGAGCAGTACTTC. Translation gives CASSLAEATGDYEQYF. Complete variable domain (other parts from reference TRBV5-1 and TRBJ2-7): KAGVTQTPRYLIKTRGQQVTLSCSPISGHRSVSWYQQTPGQGLQFLFEYFSETQRNKGNFPGRFSGRQFSNSRSEMNVSTLELGDSALYLCASSLAEATGDYEQYFGPGTRLTVT.

CDR3 residues: CASSSQGSLGYTF. In nucleotides, the CDR3 is TGTGCCAGCAGCTCACAGGGGTCGCTGGGCTACACCTTC. The chain carries TRBV7-2 and TRBJ1-2, with 7 bases lining up with TRBD1. The trim removed 4 bases at V and 8 bases at J, leaving 7 bases unmatched. There are 13 residues in the CDR3. Germline values: CDR1 SGHTA, CDR2 FQGNSA.

The table lists this clonotype with a few counts. The V call is TRBV28, the J call TRBJ2-4; D uncertain. Gene TRBJ2-7 matches the end of the DNA better, so the J call may be wrong. Germline V CDR1 and CDR2: MDHEN, SYDVKM. The CDR3 totals 12 residues. CDR3 residues: CASSLPLSEQYF. CDR3 sequence (DNA): TGTGCCAGCAGTTTACCCCTTTCCGAGCAGTACTTC.

V gene TRBV20-1 combines with J gene TRBJ2-3; TRBD2 matches 7 bases. Per germline, CDR1 DFQATT and CDR2 SNEGSKA (reference sequence). The CDR3 has 14 residues. V was pared by 5 bases and J by 4 bases, with 9 bases of the junction left unmatched. The CDR3 DNA reads as TGCAGTGCTCAAAGGCGGGAGAGACCAGATACGCAGTATTTT. Protein: CSAQRRERPDTQYF.

This clonotype was counted a few times. The V and J genes are TRBV6-6 and TRBJ2-1; D gene uncertain. The CDR3 runs to 12 residues. V lost 6 bases, J lost 3 bases, and 6 bases lay in between. CDR1 is MNHNY, CDR2 SVGAGI, per germline (reference sequence). CDR3 sequence reads: CASRGNYNEQFF. The DNA of the CDR3 is TGTGCCAGCAGGGGGAACTACAATGAGCAGTTCTTC.

This sequence joins TRBV7-9 and TRBJ2-7; D might be TRBD1 or TRBD2, each matching 6 bases. This CDR3 region has 13 residues. Trimming removed 10 bases at V and 5 bases at J, with 18 bases between. The V gene's germline CDR1 is SEHNR and CDR2 FQNEAQ (reference sequence). The CDR3 here is CAIGGQGNHEQYF. CDR3 bases: TGTGCCATCGGGGGCCAGGGGAATCACGAGCAGTACTTC.

The chain joins TRBV10-3 to TRBJ1-2, with D perhaps TRBD1 (5 bases). Trimming removed 3 bases at V and 0 bases at J, with 11 bases between. This CDR3 contains 15 residues. In germline, CDR1 is ENHRY, CDR2 SYGVKD. CDR3 amino acids: CAISEGTGANYGYTF. The CDR3 nucleotides are TGTGCCATCAGTGAAGGGACCGGAGCTAACTATGGCTACACCTTC.